These 32 T cell receptor beta chains were sequenced from one sample in a study of cytomegalovirus exposure and HLA in healthy donors (dated by TCRdb to about 2017). Receptor libraries were prepared by the immunoSEQ multiplex PCR assay. For the multiplex PCR, a mixture combining 60 forward primers for TCR Vbeta segments and 13 reverse primers for TCR Jbeta segments was used. This immuneACCESS table, as held by TCRdb, lists in-frame sequences with V and J called but not all clones. Of the missing ones, under half trace to an unresolved V gene in checked studies; the others have no known cause. The sample table lists 150,000 to 200,000 clones, about 87% of them with a count of one. The top ten hold approximately 2% of the sample. Sequencing was performed on PBMCs. The source is a woman under 30 in good health and CMV-seronegative.

This clone was counted a single time. The chain is built from TRBV6-5 and TRBJ1-2; TRBD1 matches at 10 bases. Germline V lookup: CDR1 MNHEY, CDR2 SVGAGI. This CDR3 comprises 15 residues. The V gene end was trimmed by 6 bases and the J gene end by 4 bases; junction bases not matched to a gene: 8. CDR3 sequence reads: CASRNRDRGFYGYTF. CDR3 DNA sequence: TGTGCCAGCAGGAATCGGGACAGGGGTTTCTATGGCTACACCTTC.

The chain uses TRBV7-9 and TRBJ1-4, with 9 bases matching TRBD1. With V trimmed by 4 bases and J by 5 bases, 5 bases remained unmatched. Germline V lookup: CDR1 SEHNR, CDR2 FQNEAQ (reference sequence). This CDR3 contains 15 residues. The DNA of the CDR3 is TGTGCCAGCAGCTCGCCCGGGACAGGGAATGAAAAACTGTTTTTT. As protein: CASSSPGTGNEKLFF.

The CDR3 bases are TGCGCCAGCAGCTGGCTAGCGGCTACCGGGGAGCTGTTTTTT. This sequence encodes CASSWLAATGELFF. The chain is built from TRBV5-1 and TRBJ2-2; 7 nucleotides agree with TRBD2. Germline lookup yields CDR1 SGHRS and CDR2 YFSETQ. The CDR3 is 14 residues long. Trimming at V came to 3 bases and at J to 5 bases, leaving 4 bases not matched to a gene.

The chain couples TRBV12-5 to TRBJ1-5; 7 bases agree with TRBD1. V shed 4 bases and J 2 bases; nucleotides not matched to a gene: 5. CDR1 and CDR2 from the germline V gene are LGHNT and FRNRAP. The length of the CDR3 is 15 residues. The CDR3 DNA reads as TGTGCTAGTGGTTCGGCCGGGACAGGCAATCAGCCCCAGCATTTT. Translation: CASGSAGTGNQPQHF.

CDR3: CASSRGGRSYEQYF. As DNA, the CDR3 is TGTGCCAGCAGCAGGGGGGGCCGCTCCTACGAGCAGTACTTC. The rearrangement uses TRBV7-2 and TRBJ2-5, with TRBD2 as a possible D gene (7 bases). Gene TRBJ2-7 matches the end of the DNA better, so the J call may be wrong. This CDR3 is built from 14 residues. The germline CDR1 and CDR2 sequences are SGHTA and FQGNSA.

The rearrangement links TRBV15 to TRBJ1-1; D remains ambiguous. The germline V and J ends were trimmed by 5 bases and 0 bases, with 4 bases remaining between them. The germline V gene has CDR1 LNHNV and CDR2 YYDKDF (reference sequence). The CDR3 length is 12 residues. The CDR3 spells CATSYLNTEAFF. CDR3 DNA sequence: TGTGCCACCAGCTATCTGAACACTGAAGCTTTCTTT. The full variable domain, with the rest looked up from reference TRBV15 and TRBJ1-1, is DAMVIQNPRYQVTQFGKPVTLSCSQTLNHNVMYWYQQKSSQAPKLLFHYYDKDFNNEADTPDNFQSRRPNTSFCFLDIRSPGLGDTAMYLCATSYLNTEAFFGQGTRLTVV.

This rearrangement joins TRBV6-5 to TRBJ2-7; 8 positions agree with TRBD1. CDR1 is MNHEY, CDR2 SVGAGI, per germline. J lost 3 bases, V lost 0 bases, and 7 bases had no gene match. The CDR3 has 16 residues. The CDR3 loop is CASSYSSGTGHYEQYF. The CDR3 nucleotides are TGTGCCAGCAGTTACTCTTCCGGGACAGGCCACTACGAGCAGTACTTC.

The J gene is TRBJ2-7, the V gene TRBV7-8; 9 bases align to TRBD2. CDR1 SGHVS and CDR2 FQNEAQ come from the germline V gene. The CDR3 totals 16 residues. Losses at the gene ends were 0 bases for V and 2 bases for J; bases not matched to a gene: 5. CDR3 residues: CASSLAVERGAYEQYF. The CDR3 region has the DNA TGTGCCAGCAGCTTAGCGGTGGAGCGGGGGGCCTACGAGCAGTACTTC.

The V gene is TRBV29-1, the J gene TRBJ2-2; D is unresolved. From germline, CDR1 is SQVTM and CDR2 ANQGSEA. CDR3 length equals 13 residues. Trimming cost V 7 bases and J 6 bases, with 15 bases left between them. The CDR3: CSARVLDAGELFF. In DNA, the CDR3 is TGCAGCGCGAGAGTCCTAGACGCCGGGGAGCTGTTTTTT.

This rearrangement joins TRBV4-1 to TRBJ2-2, with D maybe TRBD1 (5 bases). The V end lost 1 base, the J end lost 1 base, and 7 bases lay between the germline ends. This CDR3 has 15 residues. Per the germline V gene, CDR1 is MGHRA and CDR2 is YSYEKL. The CDR3 bases are TGCGCCAGCAGCCAAGTACAGGAGAACACCGGGGAGCTGTTTTTT. Translation gives CASSQVQENTGELFF.

The V call is TRBV9, the J call TRBJ2-2; the D is unclear. The CDR3 runs 15 residues. CDR1 and CDR2 from the germline V gene are SGDLS and YYNGEE. The V end was cut by 0 bases, the J end by 4 bases, with 10 bases between. CDR3 loop: CASSVGSHPTGELFF. CDR3 coding DNA: TGTGCCAGCAGCGTAGGGAGCCATCCCACCGGGGAGCTGTTTTTT.

The CDR3 region is CATSSTGTDIPGGYTF. The CDR3 DNA is TGTGCCACCAGCAGTACCGGGACAGATATTCCTGGTGGCTACACCTTC. The V gene is TRBV15, the J gene TRBJ1-2, with 7 bases identical to TRBD1. Germline V lookup: CDR1 LNHNV, CDR2 YYDKDF (reference sequence). The CDR3 covers 16 residues. Trimming cost V 3 bases and J 7 bases; bases outside gene matches: 14.

This clone came up a few times. This sequence joins TRBV30 and TRBJ2-1, with TRBD2 as a possible D gene (5 bases). The V gene's germline CDR1 is GTSNPN and CDR2 SVGIG (reference sequence). The V end was cut by 6 bases, the J end by 4 bases, with 16 bases between. This CDR3 is built from 14 residues. The CDR3 sequence is CACRRIERYNEQFF. In DNA form, the CDR3 reads TGTGCCTGTCGGAGGATTGAACGTTACAATGAGCAGTTCTTC.

This chain connects TRBV29-1 to TRBJ1-3; D not resolved. Germline CDR1 reads SQVTM; CDR2 reads ANQGSEA. The CDR3 is 12 residues long. V was cut by 4 bases and J by 0 bases, with 4 bases left in between. Here the CDR3 DNA reads TGCAGCGTTGTACACTCTGGAAACACCATATATTTT. It translates to CSVVHSGNTIYF.

The chain is built from TRBV27 and TRBJ1-1; 7 bases line up with TRBD1. The germline V gene encodes CDR1 MNHEY and CDR2 SMNVEV (reference sequence). The J segment lost 1 base and the V segment lost 6 bases, leaving 5 bases of the junction unmatched. CDR3 length: 14 amino acids. CDR3: CASRVQGRNTEAFF. The CDR3 nucleotides are TGTGCCAGCAGGGTACAGGGGAGGAACACTGAAGCTTTCTTT.

V usage is TRBV5-5 and J usage is TRBJ2-3, with 13 bases fitting TRBD2. Looked up from germline, CDR1 is SGHKS and CDR2 is YYEKEE (reference sequence). V shed 5 bases, J shed 0 bases, and the junction held 9 bases outside the gene matches. The CDR3 length is 18 residues. CDR3 region: CASRQGTSGGASTDTQYF. The CDR3 DNA follows: TGTGCCAGCAGACAAGGCACTAGCGGGGGGGCGAGCACAGATACGCAGTATTTT.

This chain connects TRBV5-6 to TRBJ1-2; D gene uncertain. From germline, CDR1 is SGHDT and CDR2 YYEEEE. CDR3 length: 16 residues. V was cut by 7 bases and J by 2 bases, with 21 bases left in between. The CDR3, as DNA: TGTGCCAGCCACTACTTTCGAGGAGGGCCCAACTATGGCTACACCTTC. This codes for CASHYFRGGPNYGYTF.

V usage is TRBV5-1 and J usage is TRBJ1-2; 7 bases are shared with TRBD1. Germline V lookup: CDR1 SGHRS, CDR2 YFSETQ. V was clipped by 0 bases and J by 7 bases; unmatched bases: 12. The CDR3 totals 16 residues. Here the CDR3 reads CASSLGQGAPSSGYTF. The CDR3 nucleotides are TGCGCCAGCAGCTTGGGACAGGGTGCCCCATCGAGTGGCTACACCTTC.

CDR3 in DNA: TGTGCCACCAGCAGAGATCTAGGCGGGAGTTTCCCCTACGAGCAGTACTTC. This sequence encodes CATSRDLGGSFPYEQYF. The chain is built from TRBV15 and TRBJ2-7, with 7 nucleotides matching TRBD2. There are 17 residues in the CDR3. Germline CDR1 reads LNHNV; CDR2 reads YYDKDF (reference sequence). Losses at the gene ends were 0 bases for V and 2 bases for J; bases not matched to a gene: 10.

The rearrangement joins TRBV19 to TRBJ1-2; TRBD1 aligns across 7 bases. The CDR3 runs 12 residues. The germline V gene has CDR1 LNHDA and CDR2 SQIVND (reference sequence). Unmatched junction bases numbered 3, after V lost 4 bases and J lost 7 bases. The CDR3 protein is CASSRGQLGYTF. CDR3 bases: TGTGCCAGTAGTAGGGGACAGCTTGGCTACACCTTC.

V is TRBV5-1 and J is TRBJ2-2, with 10 bases lining up with TRBD2. This CDR3 spans 15 amino acids. The germline CDR1 and CDR2 sequences are SGHRS and YFSETQ. Trimming took 1 base from V and 7 from J; bases not matched to a gene: 4. The CDR3 spells CASSLRLAGDGELFF. The CDR3 DNA sequence: TGCGCCAGCAGCTTGAGACTAGCGGGCGACGGGGAGCTGTTTTTT. Together with reference TRBV5-1 and TRBJ2-2, the CDR3 gives the full variable domain: KAGVTQTPRYLIKTRGQQVTLSCSPISGHRSVSWYQQTPGQGLQFLFEYFSETQRNKGNFPGRFSGRQFSNSRSEMNVSTLELGDSALYLCASSLRLAGDGELFFGEGSRLTVL.

The chain joins TRBV21-1 to TRBJ2-5; the D call of TRBD1 is as the table states it, not checked on the DNA. The J call may be mistaken, given a closer DNA end match to TRBJ2-7. TRBV21-1 constitutes a pseudogene. This CDR3 has 15 residues. This CDR3 is CASSLRESPSYEQYF. The CDR3 DNA reads TGTGCCAGCAGCCTCAGGGAATCTCCCTCCTACGAGCAGTACTTC.

As concerns this clone: The same CDR3 arises from other DNA sequences in this sample as well. The chain uses TRBV7-2 and TRBJ2-7, with a weak D call TRBD2 (6 bases). Germline V lookup: CDR1 SGHTA, CDR2 FQGNSA. Deletions cut 3 bases from V and 3 bases from J, with 15 bases between. The CDR3 has 15 amino acids. In DNA form, the CDR3 reads TGTGCCAGCAGCTTGCTCCGGGGGACCAACTACGAGCAGTACTTC. Protein product: CASSLLRGTNYEQYF.

The gene calls are TRBV7-8 and TRBJ2-5; TRBD1 aligns across 11 bases. The junction had 12 bases not matched to a gene; V was cut back by 4 bases and J by 5 bases. Looked up from germline, CDR1 is SGHVS and CDR2 is FQNEAQ. The CDR3 length is 17 residues. The CDR3 nucleotides read TGTGCCAGCAGCTCCACCCTCGGACAGGGGGCTGCGGAGACCCAGTACTTC. This sequence encodes CASSSTLGQGAAETQYF. The full variable domain, its missing parts supplied by reference TRBV7-8 and TRBJ2-5, is GAGVSQSPRYKVAKRGQDVALRCDPISGHVSLFWYQQALGQGPEFLTYFQNEAQLDKSGLPSDRFFAERPEGSVSTLKIQRTQQEDSAVYLCASSSTLGQGAAETQYFGPGTRLLVL.

The rearrangement uses TRBV5-1 and TRBJ2-3, with 9 positions matching TRBD2. V lost 4 bases and J lost 6; bases outside the gene matches: 12. The CDR3 sequence is 16 residues long. The germline V gene encodes CDR1 SGHRS and CDR2 YFSETQ. CDR3: CASSPSLAGPYDTQYF. The CDR3 DNA sequence: TGCGCCAGCAGCCCATCCCTAGCGGGGCCTTATGATACGCAGTATTTT.

The CDR3 spells CASSSPTAGRYEQYF. The CDR3 nucleotides are TGTGCCAGCAGTTCTCCCACGGCGGGTCGGTACGAGCAGTACTTC. The chain recombines TRBV6-5 with TRBJ2-7, with a weak D call TRBD2 (5 bases). The V gene lost 4 bases and the J gene lost 4 bases, with 17 bases spanning the gap. The CDR3 runs to 15 residues. Germline CDR1 MNHEY, CDR2 SVGAGI.

The chain links TRBV4-3 to TRBJ2-2; D is perhaps TRBD1 (5 bases). The CDR3 length is 16 residues. Germline CDR1 reads LGHNA; CDR2 reads YSLEER. The V end lost 1 base, the J end lost 4 bases, and 13 bases lay between the germline ends. The CDR3 sequence: CASSQVVGAGTGELFF. The CDR3 bases are TGCGCCAGCAGCCAAGTAGTAGGGGCCGGCACCGGGGAGCTGTTTTTT.

This chain links TRBV11-3 with TRBJ2-7, with 8 bases lining up with TRBD1. Germline assignment: CDR1 SGHNT and CDR2 YENEEA. Trimming cost V 5 bases and J 5 bases; bases outside gene matches: 8. The CDR3 sequence is 14 residues long. The CDR3 spells CASSLGQGANEQYF. The CDR3 nucleotides are TGTGCCAGCAGCCTCGGACAGGGCGCCAACGAGCAGTACTTC.

This chain links TRBV9 with TRBJ1-3, with D possibly being TRBD1 (6 bases). The CDR3 is 14 amino acids. Trimming cost V 3 bases and J 2 bases, with 9 bases left between them. CDR1 and CDR2 (germline): SGDLS, YYNGEE. CDR3 sequence (DNA): TGTGCCAGCAGCGATGCAGGGGCTGGAAACACCATATATTTT. Amino acid sequence: CASSDAGAGNTIYF. The variable domain in full, with the rest retrieved from reference TRBV9 and TRBJ1-3, is DSGVTQTPKHLITATGQRVTLRCSPRSGDLSVYWYQQSLDQGLQFLIQYYNGEERAKGNILERFSAQQFPDLHSELNLSSLELGDSALYFCASSDAGAGNTIYFGEGSWLTVV.

This clone was picked up one time. V usage is TRBV5-4 and J usage is TRBJ2-7; 7 nucleotides match TRBD2. The germline V gene encodes CDR1 SGHNT and CDR2 YYREEE (reference sequence). The CDR3 is made up of 15 amino acids. J lost 6 bases, V lost 8 bases, and 17 bases had no gene match. The CDR3: CASQLWGGERSEQYF. CDR3 in DNA: TGTGCCAGTCAGCTTTGGGGGGGGGAAAGAAGCGAGCAGTACTTC. The whole variable domain, remainder taken from reference TRBV5-4 and TRBJ2-7, is ETGVTQSPTHLIKTRGQQVTLRCSSQSGHNTVSWYQQALGQGPQFIFQYYREEENGRGNFPPRFSGLQFPNYSSELNVNALELDDSALYLCASQLWGGERSEQYFGPGTRLTVT.

The chain employs TRBV29-1 and TRBJ2-7, with 7 bases fitting TRBD1. Germline loops: CDR1 SQVTM, CDR2 ANQGSEA. CDR3 length equals 11 residues. J gave up 4 bases and V 4 bases, and 1 base lay outside the gene matches. The CDR3 loop reads CSVGDSYEQYF. CDR3 DNA: TGCAGCGTTGGGGACAGTTACGAGCAGTACTTC.

The chain combines TRBV11-3 with TRBJ2-7, with a possible D match to TRBD2 (6 bases). This CDR3 has 14 residues. V lost 1 base, J lost 1 base, and 8 bases lay in between. Per germline, CDR1 SGHNT and CDR2 YENEEA. CDR3 in DNA: TGTGCCAGCAGCTTAGTAGCGGTGTCCTACGAGCAGTACTTC. Protein: CASSLVAVSYEQYF.